The entry below describes one T cell receptor beta chain. The data belong to a study of blood T cells in healthy people across ages. CDR1 and CDR2 (germline): LNHNV, YYDKDF (reference sequence). There are 15 residues in the CDR3. V dropped 1 base and J dropped 2 bases, with 12 bases sitting between them. A J-beta primer mix and a sample-barcoded 5' primer were used in a second PCR of roughly 7 to 12 cycles. Each CDR3 protein is one row after TCRdb ran MiXCR on the 5' RACE reads. The sample has approximately 2,000,000 distinct CDR3 sequences; about two fifths are singletons. The source material was blood. The sequence was obtained from a human donor in good health. J is TRBJ2-7 and V is TRBV15, with D possibly TRBD1 on 6 matching bases. The CDR3 nucleotides are TGTGCCACCAGCAGAGGGAAGGGGGACCCCTACGAGCAGTACTTC. Translating gives CATSRGKGDPYEQYF.